This T cell receptor (beta chain) came from a study of blood T cell repertoires in COVID-19. Study information: Spain, Italy and the United States supplied samples that represented acute and convalescent COVID-19. T cells, B-cell-depleted T cells, or PBMCs provided the cDNA or gDNA that served as material.

This CDR3 region has 14 residues. Germline CDR1 is SEHNR and CDR2 is FQNEAQ (reference sequence). The V and J ends lost 1 base and 4 bases respectively, with 8 bases between them. In the original processing: Using reference gene primer amplification, nucleated cell counts were estimated. Profiling relied on immunoSEQ multiplex PCR, and the TCRdb table lists in-frame clones only, not all of them. V, J and clone size derive from that table, while D and trimming were established from the DNA sequence. In the table there are 70,000 or so clones, approximately 78% of which are singletons. This clone was observed at least ten times.

The J gene is TRBJ1-3, the V gene TRBV7-9; TRBD1 is a possible D gene (5 bases). The receptor was derived from a woman aged 80 or older with acute or convalescent COVID-19. Sequencing used peripheral blood. CDR3 region: CASSLETVGNTIYF. The CDR3 nucleotides are TGTGCCAGCAGCTTAGAGACAGTGGGAAACACCATATATTTT.